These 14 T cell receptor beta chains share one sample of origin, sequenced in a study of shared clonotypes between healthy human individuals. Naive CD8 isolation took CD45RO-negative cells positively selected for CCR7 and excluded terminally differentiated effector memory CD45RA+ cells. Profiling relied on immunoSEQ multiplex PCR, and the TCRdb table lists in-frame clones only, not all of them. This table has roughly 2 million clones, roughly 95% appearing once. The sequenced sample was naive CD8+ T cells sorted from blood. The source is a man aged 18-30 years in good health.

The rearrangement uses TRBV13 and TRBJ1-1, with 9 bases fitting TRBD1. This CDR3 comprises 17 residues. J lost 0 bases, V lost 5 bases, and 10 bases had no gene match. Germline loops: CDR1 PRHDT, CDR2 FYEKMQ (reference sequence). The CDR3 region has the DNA TGTGCCAGCAGCGAAACCGGGACAGGGACGTTGAACACTGAAGCTTTCTTT. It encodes CASSETGTGTLNTEAFF. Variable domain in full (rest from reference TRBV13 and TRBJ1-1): AAGVIQSPRHLIKEKRETATLKCYPIPRHDTVYWYQQGPGQDPQFLISFYEKMQSDKGSIPDRFSAQQFSDYHSELNMSSLELGDSALYFCASSETGTGTLNTEAFFGQGTRLTVV.

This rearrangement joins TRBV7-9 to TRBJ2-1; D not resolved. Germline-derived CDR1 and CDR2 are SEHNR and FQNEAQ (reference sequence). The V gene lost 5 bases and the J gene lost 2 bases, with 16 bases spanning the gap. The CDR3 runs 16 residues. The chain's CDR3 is CASSPGPISTYNEQFF. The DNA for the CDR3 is TGTGCCAGCAGCCCAGGACCTATCTCTACCTACAATGAGCAGTTCTTC.

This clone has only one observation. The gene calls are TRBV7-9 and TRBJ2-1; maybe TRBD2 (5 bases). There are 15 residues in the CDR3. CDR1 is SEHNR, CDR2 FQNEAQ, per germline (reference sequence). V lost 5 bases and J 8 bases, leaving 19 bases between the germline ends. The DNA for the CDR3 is TGTGCCAGCAGCCTTAAGGGAGTCACTCTGGATGAGCAGTTCTTC. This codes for CASSLKGVTLDEQFF. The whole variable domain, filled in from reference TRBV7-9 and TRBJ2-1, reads DTGVSQNPRHKITKRGQNVTFRCDPISEHNRLYWYRQTLGQGPEFLTYFQNEAQLEKSRLLSDRFSAERPKGSFSTLEIQRTEQGDSAMYLCASSLKGVTLDEQFFGPGTRLTVL.

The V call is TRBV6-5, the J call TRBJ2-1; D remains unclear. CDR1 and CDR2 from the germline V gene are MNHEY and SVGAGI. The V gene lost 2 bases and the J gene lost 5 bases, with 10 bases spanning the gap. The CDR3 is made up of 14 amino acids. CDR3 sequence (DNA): TGTGCCAGCAGTTACCTAACCCGGGACAATGAGCAGTTCTTC. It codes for CASSYLTRDNEQFF.

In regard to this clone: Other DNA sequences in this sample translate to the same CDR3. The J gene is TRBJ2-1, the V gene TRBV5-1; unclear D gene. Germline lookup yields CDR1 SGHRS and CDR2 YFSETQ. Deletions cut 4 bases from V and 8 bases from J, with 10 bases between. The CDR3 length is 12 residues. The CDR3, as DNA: TGCGCCAGCAGCCTGGTCTGGGATGAGCAGTTCTTC. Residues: CASSLVWDEQFF.

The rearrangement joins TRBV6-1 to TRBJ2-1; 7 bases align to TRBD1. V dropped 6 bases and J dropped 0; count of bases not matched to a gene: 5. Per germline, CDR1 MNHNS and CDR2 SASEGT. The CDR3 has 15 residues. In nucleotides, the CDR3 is TGTGCCAGCAGGGTCAACAGGGGCTCCTACAATGAGCAGTTCTTC. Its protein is CASRVNRGSYNEQFF.

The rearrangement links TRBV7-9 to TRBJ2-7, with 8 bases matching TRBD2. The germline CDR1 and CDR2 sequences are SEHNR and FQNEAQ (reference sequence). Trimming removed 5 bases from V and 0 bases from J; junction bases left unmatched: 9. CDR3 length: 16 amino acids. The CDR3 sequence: CASSATGTRSSYEQYF. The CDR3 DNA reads TGTGCCAGCAGCGCCACCGGGACTAGGAGCTCCTACGAGCAGTACTTC.

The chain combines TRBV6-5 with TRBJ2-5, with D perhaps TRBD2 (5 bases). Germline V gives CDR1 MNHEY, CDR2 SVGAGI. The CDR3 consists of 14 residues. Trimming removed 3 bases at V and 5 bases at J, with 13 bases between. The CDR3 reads CASSYIDGKETQYF. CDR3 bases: TGTGCCAGCAGTTATATTGACGGGAAGGAGACCCAGTACTTC.

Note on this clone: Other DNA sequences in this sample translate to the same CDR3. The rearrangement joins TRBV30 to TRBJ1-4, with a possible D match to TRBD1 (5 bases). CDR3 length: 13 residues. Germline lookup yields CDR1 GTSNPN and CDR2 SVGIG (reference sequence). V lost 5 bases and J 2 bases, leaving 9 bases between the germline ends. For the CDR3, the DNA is TGTGCCTGGTCGGGGGGGACTAATGAAAAACTGTTTTTT. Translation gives CAWSGGTNEKLFF.

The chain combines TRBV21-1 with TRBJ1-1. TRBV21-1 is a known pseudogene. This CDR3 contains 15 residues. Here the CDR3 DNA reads TGTGCCAGCAGTAACGACGGGGGTTTGAACACTGAAGCTTTCTTT. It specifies CASSNDGGLNTEAFF.

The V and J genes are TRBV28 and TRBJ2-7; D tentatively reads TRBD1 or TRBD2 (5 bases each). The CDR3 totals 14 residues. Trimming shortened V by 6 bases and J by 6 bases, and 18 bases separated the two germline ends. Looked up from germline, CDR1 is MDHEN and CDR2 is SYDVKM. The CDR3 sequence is CASSITGTMGEQYF. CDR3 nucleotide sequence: TGTGCCAGCAGCATCACCGGGACCATGGGCGAGCAGTACTTC.

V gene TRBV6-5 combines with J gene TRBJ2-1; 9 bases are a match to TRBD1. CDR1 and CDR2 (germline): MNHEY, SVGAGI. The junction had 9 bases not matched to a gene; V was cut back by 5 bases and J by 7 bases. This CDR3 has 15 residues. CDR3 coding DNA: TGTGCCAGCAGTACGGACAGGGGACCCATGAATGAGCAGTTCTTC. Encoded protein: CASSTDRGPMNEQFF.

CDR3 sequence reads: CASSHGRQVVNIQYF. The CDR3 region has the DNA TGCGCCAGCAGCCACGGTAGACAGGTGGTCAACATTCAGTACTTC. V is TRBV4-1 and J is TRBJ2-4; weak D call: TRBD1 (6 bases). Germline values: CDR1 MGHRA, CDR2 YSYEKL. There are 15 residues in the CDR3. Trimming took 3 bases from V and 7 from J, leaving 16 bases between them.

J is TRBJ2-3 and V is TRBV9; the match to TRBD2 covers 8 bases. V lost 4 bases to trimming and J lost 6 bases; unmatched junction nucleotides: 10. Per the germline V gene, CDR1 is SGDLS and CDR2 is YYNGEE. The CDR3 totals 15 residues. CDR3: CASSHSLAGGDTQYF. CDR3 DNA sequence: TGTGCCAGCAGCCACTCTCTCGCGGGAGGTGATACGCAGTATTTT.